This T cell receptor (beta chain) was obtained from a study of shared clonotypes between healthy human individuals. With 6 bases clipped from V and 2 bases from J, the junction kept 4 bases outside the gene matches. Germline V gene lookup returns CDR1 MNHEY and CDR2 SMNVEV (reference sequence). This CDR3 is 14 amino acids long. Generated by immunoSEQ multiplex PCR, the TCRdb table keeps only in-frame clones and is missing some. This table holds roughly 2.6 million clones, around nine tenths found once. Comment on this clone: The same CDR3 arises from other DNA sequences in this sample as well.

This chain connects TRBV27 to TRBJ1-2, with 9 bases matching TRBD1. This clonotype was obtained from a young man in good health. The specimen was naive CD4+ T cells sorted from blood. Subset given: CD45RA+ positively selected. DNA of the CDR3: TGTGCCAGCAGCAGACAGGGGGGGAACTATGGCTACACCTTC. Translation gives CASSRQGGNYGYTF.